The text below deals with one T cell receptor (beta chain). The data stem from a study of immune evolution from preneoplasia to lung adenocarcinoma. Turning to the study itself: HLA loss of heterozygosity: around 6.5% AIS, about 15% MIA, roughly 30% ADC, none AAH.

The assay was immunoSEQ multiplex PCR, and TCRdb's table has in-frame clones only and misses some. Of about 3,900 clones detected, nearly 90% appear once; the ten largest clones hold approximately 5.4%. Each case's diagnosis was confirmed by two pathologists on H&E. In germline, CDR1 is MDHEN, CDR2 SYDVKM. V dropped 3 bases and J dropped 0 bases, with 14 bases sitting between them. The CDR3 length is 17 residues. Sequencing input: FFPE minimally invasive lung adenocarcinoma tissue. The clonotype originates from a donor at least 70 years old with lung adenocarcinoma. V gene TRBV28 combines with J gene TRBJ2-2, with D unresolved. The CDR3 spells CASSFSDGISNTGELFF. In DNA, the CDR3 is TGTGCCAGCAGTTTTTCGGACGGCATCTCGAACACCGGGGAGCTGTTTTTT.